This T cell receptor (beta chain) is drawn from a study of somatic mutations in cytotoxic T cells in rheumatoid arthritis. The assay was immunoSEQ multiplex PCR, and TCRdb's table has in-frame clones only and misses some. The profile shows approximately 20,000 clones, 85% of them singletons. The CDR3 has 14 amino acids. Looked up from germline, CDR1 is SNHLY and CDR2 is FYNNEI. The V end lost 4 bases, the J end lost 3 bases, and 9 bases lay between the germline ends. The sequence was collected from a woman aged 35 to 49 with rheumatoid arthritis. V and J are TRBV2 and TRBJ1-4, with a tentative D call TRBD1 (6 bases). Sequencing input: CD8+ T cells sorted from blood. DNA for the CDR3: TGTGCCAGCAGTGGAAAGGGGGCTAATGAAAAACTGTTTTTT. It is translated as CASSGKGANEKLFF.